The 10 T cell receptor beta chains presented below share a single source sample, sequenced in a study of shared clonotypes between healthy human individuals. Data came from immunoSEQ multiplex PCR; TCRdb stores just in-frame clones and leaves some out. Among over a million clones listed, more than 75% were seen once. The specimen sequenced was memory CD4+ T cells from PBMCs. The subset is: CD45RA-negative fraction. The receptors originated from a man younger than 35 in good health. Some clones in this sample may be carry-over from other donors' samples.

The chain joins TRBV5-6 to TRBJ1-1; D is unclear. Trimming removed 4 bases from V and 0 bases from J, with 13 bases in between. This CDR3 has 15 amino acids. Germline V CDR1 and CDR2: SGHDT, YYEEEE. The chain's CDR3 is CASSPATLVNTEAFF. The CDR3, as DNA: TGTGCCAGCAGCCCGGCAACTCTGGTGAACACTGAAGCTTTCTTT.

The chain carries TRBV5-6 and TRBJ2-6, with D perhaps matching TRBD2 (7 bases). This CDR3 region has 17 residues. The germline CDR1 and CDR2 sequences are SGHDT and YYEEEE. The V and J ends lost 2 bases and 1 base respectively, with 13 bases between them. The CDR3 spells CASSLQGGKSGANVLTF. As DNA, the CDR3 is TGTGCCAGCAGCTTACAGGGAGGGAAGTCTGGGGCCAACGTCCTGACTTTC.

The table lists this clone with many counts. The chain is built from TRBV28 and TRBJ1-4; tentative D call: TRBD1 (6 bases). Trimming pared 5 bases from V and 1 base from J, leaving 8 bases between. The germline V gene has CDR1 MDHEN and CDR2 SYDVKM. CDR3 length equals 14 residues. For the CDR3, the DNA is TGTGCCAGCAGTGAACAGGGAACTAATGAAAAACTGTTTTTT. Protein: CASSEQGTNEKLFF.

The chain employs TRBV7-8 and TRBJ1-2; D unresolved. The V end was cut by 1 base, the J end by 7 bases, with 10 bases between. This CDR3 has 13 residues. The germline CDR1 and CDR2 sequences are SGHVS and FQNEAQ. CDR3 sequence (DNA): TGTGCCAGCAGCTTAGGGGCCGGTCTTGGCTACACCTTC. It encodes CASSLGAGLGYTF.

The CDR3: CASSLGGLRNTEAFF. The CDR3 DNA is TGTGCCAGCAGCTTAGGCGGGCTTCGGAACACTGAAGCTTTCTTT. The rearrangement uses TRBV7-9 and TRBJ1-1; D unresolved. Trimming pared 1 base from V and 1 base from J, leaving 10 bases between. CDR3 length: 15 amino acids. Germline V gene lookup returns CDR1 SEHNR and CDR2 FQNEAQ (reference sequence).

The chain carries TRBV6-1 and TRBJ2-2; D may be TRBD1 (5 bases). The CDR3 has 15 amino acids. Looked up from germline, CDR1 is MNHNS and CDR2 is SASEGT. V was clipped by 6 bases and J by 2 bases, with 13 bases between them. The CDR3 here is CASRARRDNTGELFF. DNA of the CDR3: TGTGCCAGCAGGGCCCGCAGGGATAACACCGGGGAGCTGTTTTTT.

The chain combines TRBV27 with TRBJ2-7, with TRBD2 matching 11 bases. Trimming took 7 bases from V and 0 from J; bases not matched to a gene: 17. CDR3 length equals 19 residues. Germline values: CDR1 MNHEY, CDR2 SMNVEV (reference sequence). DNA of the CDR3: TGTGCCAGCACCACGCCAGGGACTAGCGGCAACAGGAGCTCCTACGAGCAGTACTTC. It translates to CASTTPGTSGNRSSYEQYF.

The table lists this clone with a few counts. This rearrangement joins TRBV7-2 to TRBJ2-5; possibly TRBD2 for D (6 bases). Germline V CDR1 and CDR2: SGHTA, FQGNSA. This CDR3 is built from 12 residues. Trimming cost V 2 bases and J 5 bases, with 6 bases left between them. CDR3 bases: TGTGCCAGCAGCTTAACTAGCGAGACCCAGTACTTC. It encodes CASSLTSETQYF.

This clone came up many times. The chain carries TRBV27 and TRBJ2-2; 7 bases fit TRBD2. The V and J ends lost 1 base and 3 bases, in that order; junction bases with no gene match: 11. Germline V gene sequence: CDR1 MNHEY, CDR2 SMNVEV (reference sequence). The CDR3 consists of 18 residues. The CDR3 sequence: CASSLFSPAGADTGELFF. The CDR3 DNA reads as TGTGCCAGCAGTTTATTTAGTCCGGCGGGAGCTGACACCGGGGAGCTGTTTTTT.

This rearrangement joins TRBV27 to TRBJ1-1, with D maybe TRBD1 (5 bases). CDR3 length: 15 residues. Germline V lookup: CDR1 MNHEY, CDR2 SMNVEV (reference sequence). Deletions cut 8 bases from V and 1 base from J, with 17 bases between. In DNA, the CDR3 is TGTGCCAGCCGCCAGGGAGGCTTCGAGAACACTGAAGCTTTCTTT. This gives the protein CASRQGGFENTEAFF.